The sequence of this T cell receptor (beta chain) was determined in a study of regulatory T cells in long-lasting Graves disease. Described time point: newly diagnosed GD, antithyroid drugs for less than 3 months. Isolated PBMC RNA provided the starting material for the TCR library. Building of the TCR beta libraries involved iRepertoire HTBI primers and Arm-PCR of CDR3 regions. TCRdb independently ran MiXCR on the multiplex PCR reads; one entry per CDR3 protein. The sample includes 420,000 or so distinct CDR3 sequences, roughly 15% of them seen just once. There are a few counts of this clonotype. Its antigen is currently unknown. The CDR3 contains 15 residues. CDR1 is SGHRS and CDR2 is YFSETQ in the germline V gene. V dropped 3 bases and J dropped 0 bases, with 12 bases sitting between them. Study-level findings and limits: A limited number of samples was an acknowledged limitation.

The same sample was also used in a study of T cells in Graves' hyperthyroidism and ophthalmopathy.

This receptor was taken from a woman aged 18-29 years with Graves disease. V and J are TRBV5-1 and TRBJ1-1; no clear D. The sample in question was peripheral blood mononuclear cells (PBMCs), obtained at new diagnosis, from a patient treated with antithyroid drugs. DNA for the CDR3: TGCGCCAGCAGCTCAGGATTGGACTTGAACACTGAAGCTTTCTTT. Translating gives CASSSGLDLNTEAFF.